This record covers a single T cell receptor (beta chain). The antigen remains unidentified. These data originate in a study of PD-1 blockade in classical Hodgkin lymphoma. The wider study: Every 2 weeks, patients had 3 mg/kg nivolumab intravenously. The study's findings and limits: Newly diagnosed and completely responding patients shared comparable baseline diversity. Undefined causes, possibly disease activity or prior therapy, underlie the repertoire differences. Patients were excluded if nivolumab began under 1 year after ASCT (the autologous transplant).

No patient escaped relapse after autologous stem cell transplantation, and brentuximab vedotin exposure varied. Per the germline V gene, CDR1 is MNHEY and CDR2 is SMNVEV (reference sequence). V was clipped by 6 bases and J by 0 bases; unmatched bases: 6. This CDR3 has 15 amino acids. Repertoires were generated with immunoSEQ multiplex PCR, while TCRdb's copy carries only in-frame clones and drops some. The sample includes 90,000 or so clones, about nine tenths of them seen just once. The receptor was isolated from a human donor with classical Hodgkin lymphoma. The sample consisted of peripheral blood mononuclear cells (PBMCs), taken before the second cycle of nivolumab. The chain has TRBV27 and TRBJ1-1, with 8 bases matching TRBD1. CDR3 nucleotide sequence: TGTGCCAGCAGCTCCCGACAGGGGATGAACACTGAAGCTTTCTTT. This sequence encodes CASSSRQGMNTEAFF.